Below are 10 T cell receptor beta chains sequenced from a single sample in a study of blood T cells in healthy people across ages. Combining a sample-barcoded 5' primer with a J-beta primer mix, a second PCR ran for 7 to 11 cycles. One entry per CDR3 protein results from TCRdb running MiXCR on the 5' RACE reads. The profile shows approximately 700,000 distinct CDR3 sequences, around 32% of them singletons. Sequencing was done on a sample of blood. The origin of the receptors is a woman of 80 years or more in good health.

A note on this clonotype: A clone one base away is much larger, so this may be a read error. The chain has TRBV20-1 and TRBJ1-2; TRBD1 agrees at 8 bases. After removal of 6 bases from V and 4 bases from J, the junction contained 10 bases not matched to a gene. Germline CDR1 and CDR2: DFQATT and SNEGSKA (reference sequence). The CDR3 has 14 residues. CDR3 loop: CSAPGQGSCYGYTF. CDR3 DNA sequence: TGCAGTGCGCCAGGACAGGGCTCCTGCTATGGCTACACCTTC.

This clonotype occurred many times. CDR3 coding DNA: TGTGCCAGCAGCTTACCGGGGGGGGGCGAGGAGACCCAGTACTTC. It yields the protein CASSLPGGGEETQYF. The chain has TRBV7-8 and TRBJ2-5, with 8 positions matching TRBD2. The CDR3 sequence is 15 residues long. V lost 2 bases and J lost 5; bases outside the gene matches: 7. Germline values: CDR1 SGHVS, CDR2 FQNEAQ.

The table lists this clonotype with a few counts. The chain recombines TRBV4-2 with TRBJ2-7; 8 bases agree with TRBD1. V lost 4 bases, J lost 7 bases, and 18 bases stayed unmatched. In germline, CDR1 is LGHNA, CDR2 YNFKEQ. The length of the CDR3 is 17 residues. The CDR3 nucleotides are TGTGCCAGCAGCCGACTAGGTAGGACAGGGTCCGTCGGTGAGCAGTACTTC. Its translation is CASSRLGRTGSVGEQYF.

There are many counts of this clonotype. The chain combines TRBV6-2 or TRBV6-3 with TRBJ1-4, with D hard to call. The CDR3 consists of 11 residues. CDR1 is MNHEY and CDR2 is SVGEGT in the germline V gene. V was pared by 5 bases and J by 6 bases, with 4 bases between. As DNA, the CDR3 is TGTGCCAGCAGTCGGGATGAAAAACTGTTTTTT. It translates to CASSRDEKLFF.

CDR3 DNA: TGCGCCAGCAGCTTGGGCGGGCATTCGGTTTACAATGAGCAGTTCTTC. This gives the protein CASSLGGHSVYNEQFF. The gene calls are TRBV5-1 and TRBJ2-1; maybe TRBD2 (5 bases). This CDR3 contains 16 residues. V lost 0 bases, J lost 4 bases, and 14 bases lay in between. In germline, CDR1 is SGHRS, CDR2 YFSETQ.

This clonotype has ten or more counts. This sequence joins TRBV5-8 and TRBJ2-1; TRBD1 matches at 8 bases. J gave up 3 bases and V 5 bases, and 7 bases lay outside the gene matches. The CDR3 has 15 amino acids. The germline V gene encodes CDR1 SGHTS and CDR2 YDEGEE. The CDR3 sequence: CASRAATGVYNEQFF. The CDR3 nucleotides are TGTGCCAGCAGGGCCGCGACAGGGGTCTACAATGAGCAGTTCTTC.

This chain connects TRBV6-5 to TRBJ2-1; D call uncertain. This CDR3 contains 15 residues. Per the germline V gene, CDR1 is MNHEY and CDR2 is SVGAGI. V was trimmed by 6 bases and J by 3 bases, leaving 15 bases between them. Here the CDR3 DNA reads TGTGCCAGCAGGATTAAGGGTTGGGGCTACAATGAGCAGTTCTTC. Amino acid sequence: CASRIKGWGYNEQFF.

This clonotype occurred a few times. This sequence joins TRBV14 and TRBJ2-2; D is perhaps TRBD1 or TRBD2 (5 bases each). Trimming removed 4 bases at V and 4 bases at J, with 13 bases between. Germline V gene sequence: CDR1 SGHDN, CDR2 FVKESK. This CDR3 is 15 amino acids long. The CDR3 DNA sequence: TGTGCCAGCAGCCTGGGACCAGGACTCACCGGGGAGCTGTTTTTT. Its translation is CASSLGPGLTGELFF.

The table lists this clonotype with many counts. The V and J genes are TRBV5-6 and TRBJ1-2; no clear D gene. The CDR3 has 15 residues. Trimming took off 3 bases at V and 0 bases at J, with 12 bases between the two ends. Germline CDR1 is SGHDT and CDR2 is YYEEEE. The CDR3 protein is CASSSSRLANYGYTF. In nucleotides, the CDR3 is TGTGCCAGCAGCTCGAGCAGGTTAGCTAACTATGGCTACACCTTC.

About this clonotype: A much larger clonotype is one base distant, so this may be a read error. The chain combines TRBV20-1 with TRBJ1-2, with 7 bases identical to TRBD1. CDR3 size: 13 residues. Germline V gene lookup returns CDR1 DFQATT and CDR2 SNEGSKA (reference sequence). The DNA for the CDR3 is TGCGGTGCTACCGGACAGGCGGGCTATGGCTACACCTTC. Protein: CGATGQAGYGYTF.